This T cell receptor beta chain was identified during a study of response to subunit inactivated influenza vaccine. This clonotype turned up a few times. The V gene lost 0 bases and the J gene lost 5 bases, with 9 bases spanning the gap. This CDR3 comprises 14 residues. Each CDR3 protein gets one entry after TCRdb re-called the RT-PCR reads with MiXCR. The data show around 480,000 distinct CDR3 sequences, approximately 15% seen once. The starting material was CD4+ T cells sorted from PBMCs, obtained around 25 months after vaccination. The chain combines TRBV12-3 or TRBV12-4 with TRBJ2-3, with D uncertain. The TCR sequence derives from a man aged 45 to 75 who received an inactivated influenza vaccine. This CDR3 is CASSLATTGDTQYF. CDR3 in DNA: TGTGCCAGCAGTTTAGCAACGACGGGAGATACGCAGTATTTT.